This TCR beta chain was retrieved from a study of T cell responses to AZD1222 COVID-19 vaccine. Study-wide background: Both about-4-week and about-12-week second-dose recipients were combined. Study observations and caveats: White British people made up most donors, females outnumbered males, and clonal diversity was possibly underestimated. CD4 TCRs linked to vaccination spanned spike, dominating at 160-218 and 743-854. Just 5 to 7 people given AZD1222 tested seropositive at baseline.

The CDR3 totals 16 residues. Looked up from germline, CDR1 is MNHEY and CDR2 is SMNVEV (reference sequence). The V segment lost 7 bases and the J segment 1 base; nucleotides outside the gene matches: 7. Clones were sequenced by immunoSEQ multiplex PCR, and TCRdb holds only the in-frame ones, with some missing. The sample has around 78,000 clones, over 80% seen once; the top ten hold about 3.1%. This clone was counted a single time. Its antigen is currently unknown. The V call is TRBV27, the J call TRBJ2-1, with 10 bases identical to TRBD2. This TCR was recovered from an adult in good health. The source was peripheral blood, collected on day 0 of AZD1222 vaccination. For the CDR3, the DNA is TGTGCCAGCAAGGGCAGCGGGGGGGTTTCCTACAATGAGCAGTTCTTC. It is translated as CASKGSGGVSYNEQFF.